This T cell receptor beta chain derives from a study of identical twins. Broader study findings: An excess of low generation probability was shown by twin-shared out-of-frame alpha sequences. Conclusions rested on cross-sectional statistics rather than following the same donors.

Of note for this clonotype: Its antigen is as yet unknown.

V lost 7 bases and J 3 bases, leaving 16 bases between the germline ends. CDR3 length: 13 residues. Germline CDR1 is DFQATT and CDR2 is SNEGSKA (reference sequence). Addition of a universal primer site occurred through template switching, and cDNA carried unique molecular identifiers. MiXCR was run by TCRdb on the 5' RACE reads, yielding one entry per CDR3 protein. The sample lists fewer than 250,000 distinct CDR3 sequences; roughly 9.4% were seen once. Healthy Caucasians, and only they, were the donors. The genes are TRBV20-1 and TRBJ2-7, with a possible D match to TRBD1 (7 bases). What was sequenced was memory (CD45RO+) T cells sorted from blood. The TCR comes from a woman aged 18-35 years in good health. Here the CDR3 DNA reads TGCAGTGTCAGGAGTCAGGGGGGCTACGAGCAGTACTTC. It specifies CSVRSQGGYEQYF.